The 10 T cell receptor beta chains given below trace back to one sample, sequenced in a study of human T cells and chemical hapten exposure. The time point here: patch test 1, 2 weeks after DPC sensitization. Treatment meaning: therapeutic diphenylcyclopropenone sensitization with weekly scalp DPC. TCRdb ran MiXCR on the RACE reads and lists one entry per CDR3 protein. The table has tens of thousands of distinct CDR3 sequences, 32% seen once. This sample comprised whole blood, obtained in connection with sensitization to the hapten diphenylcyclopropenone (DPC). The receptors derive from a man in his forties with alopecia areata. Some clones in this sample may be carry-over from other donors' samples.

The rearrangement joins TRBV3-1 to TRBJ2-7, with 12 bases that match TRBD2. The CDR3 runs 16 residues. In germline, CDR1 is LGHDT, CDR2 YNNKEL (reference sequence). Trimming took 1 base from V and 6 from J; bases not matched to a gene: 7. CDR3 protein: CASSQGWTSGTSEQYF. The DNA of the CDR3 is TGTGCCAGCAGCCAAGGTTGGACTAGCGGGACGAGCGAGCAGTACTTC.

The chain carries TRBV6-1 and TRBJ2-1; D possibly uses TRBD1 or TRBD2 (6 bases each). The CDR3 contains 13 residues. Germline assignment: CDR1 MNHNS and CDR2 SASEGT. V lost 7 bases and J 5 bases, leaving 12 bases between the germline ends. In DNA, the CDR3 is TGTGCCAGCATCGGGGGCGTTGACAATGAGCAGTTCTTC. Its translation is CASIGGVDNEQFF.

The chain joins TRBV7-2 to TRBJ2-2, with D possibly called TRBD1 or TRBD2 (5 bases each). This CDR3 has 13 residues. V was trimmed by 6 bases and J by 7 bases, leaving 12 bases between them. Germline CDR1 SGHTA, CDR2 FQGNSA. The DNA of the CDR3 is TGTGCCAGCAGGGACTGGGGGTTCGGGGAGCTGTTTTTT. It translates to CASRDWGFGELFF. Together with reference TRBV7-2 and TRBJ2-2, the CDR3 gives the full variable domain: GAGVSQSPSNKVTEKGKDVELRCDPISGHTALYWYRQSLGQGLEFLIYFQGNSAPDKSGLPSDRFSAERTGGSVSTLTIQRTQQEDSAVYLCASRDWGFGELFFGEGSRLTVL.

This chain uses TRBV12-3 or TRBV12-4 with TRBJ2-7; a possible D gene is TRBD1 (5 bases). The CDR3 extends over 17 amino acids. V lost 3 bases to trimming and J lost 0 bases, with 18 bases between them. CDR3 region: CASSFNPEQDFSYEQYF. The CDR3 DNA reads as TGTGCCAGCAGTTTCAATCCTGAACAGGATTTCTCCTACGAGCAGTACTTC.

The chain carries TRBV5-1 and TRBJ2-3; a weak D match, TRBD2 (6 bases). The CDR3 has 14 amino acids. Germline CDR1 and CDR2: SGHRS and YFSETQ. Trimming shortened V by 4 bases and J by 2 bases, and 11 bases separated the two germline ends. This CDR3 reads CASSREGLTDTQYF. CDR3 nucleotides: TGCGCCAGCAGCCGAGAGGGACTCACAGATACGCAGTATTTT.

The chain couples TRBV12-3 or TRBV12-4 to TRBJ2-2, with TRBD1 identical over 7 bases. Trimming took 7 bases from V and 0 from J; bases not matched to a gene: 8. CDR3 length: 16 amino acids. This CDR3 is CASTQLGQPNTGELFF. The DNA for the CDR3 is TGTGCCAGCACCCAATTGGGACAGCCGAACACCGGGGAGCTGTTTTTT.

The rearrangement joins TRBV6-5 to TRBJ2-7; a weak D match, TRBD2 (5 bases). V was pared by 0 bases and J by 0 bases, with 9 bases between. Germline V gives CDR1 MNHEY, CDR2 SVGAGI. The CDR3 consists of 15 residues. CDR3: CASSYSGSLSYEQYF. The CDR3, as DNA: TGTGCCAGCAGTTACTCTGGGAGCCTCTCCTACGAGCAGTACTTC.

This clonotype was seen more than once but under ten times. The chain couples TRBV4-1 to TRBJ2-3; D is unresolved. The germline V and J ends were trimmed by 1 base and 0 bases, with 11 bases remaining between them. In germline, CDR1 is MGHRA, CDR2 YSYEKL. The CDR3 consists of 16 residues. CDR3 region: CASSQVGLSSTDTQYF. The CDR3 nucleotides are TGCGCCAGCAGCCAAGTAGGGCTTTCTAGCACAGATACGCAGTATTTT.

The chain couples TRBV27 to TRBJ2-7, with D perhaps assigned TRBD1 or TRBD2 (6 bases each). The V end lost 7 bases, the J end lost 3 bases, and 10 bases lay between the germline ends. The CDR3 length is 12 residues. Germline V gene lookup returns CDR1 MNHEY and CDR2 SMNVEV (reference sequence). CDR3 DNA sequence: TGTGCCAGCACGGGGGCTAACTACGAGCAGTACTTC. This codes for CASTGANYEQYF.

The V and J genes are TRBV6-2 or TRBV6-3 and TRBJ2-4; possibly TRBD1 for D (6 bases). Trimming took 6 bases from V and 1 from J, leaving 16 bases between them. CDR1 is MNHEY, CDR2 SVGEGT, per germline. The CDR3 is made up of 16 amino acids. CDR3 amino acids: CASSEETGWAKNIQYF. CDR3 DNA: TGTGCCAGCAGCGAAGAAACAGGGTGGGCCAAAAACATTCAGTACTTC.